These 28 T cell receptor beta chains came from one sample sequenced in a study of OX40 agonist ivuxolimab in advanced cancers. TCRdb keeps only in-frame clones here, not all; method: immunoSEQ multiplex PCR. Of fewer than 130,000 clones listed, more than 70% are singletons. The source material was CD4+ or CD8+ T cells sorted from blood, sampled in a trial of the OX40 agonist ivuxolimab. All receptors derive from an adult with an advanced solid tumor such as melanoma, head and neck, liver or kidney cancer.

J is TRBJ2-5 and V is TRBV29-1, with 7 bases aligning to TRBD1. Germline assignment: CDR1 SQVTM and CDR2 ANQGSEA. V shed 3 bases and J 4 bases; nucleotides not matched to a gene: 11. The CDR3 is 15 residues long. CDR3 sequence reads: CSVEYPGGRGETQYF. The CDR3 region has the DNA TGCAGCGTTGAGTATCCAGGGGGAAGGGGAGAGACCCAGTACTTC.

The chain is built from TRBV18 and TRBJ1-1; D not resolved. The CDR3 is 15 amino acids. V lost 0 bases, J lost 3 bases, and 11 bases lay in between. Germline V CDR1 and CDR2: KGHSH, LQKENI. The CDR3 region has the DNA TGTGCCAGCTCACCACCGGTCACCCGAGACACTGAAGCTTTCTTT. This gives the protein CASSPPVTRDTEAFF. The entire variable domain, with the rest obtained from reference TRBV18 and TRBJ1-1, is as follows: NAGVMQNPRHLVRRRGQEARLRCSPMKGHSHVYWYRQLPEEGLKFMVYLQKENIIDESGMPKERFSAEFPKEGPSILRIQQVVRGDSAAYFCASSPPVTRDTEAFFGQGTRLTVV.

The chain is built from TRBV7-2 and TRBJ2-1, with a tentative D call TRBD1 (5 bases). CDR1 SGHTA and CDR2 FQGNSA come from the germline V gene. CDR3 length: 15 amino acids. Between the trimmed V and J ends, which lost 0 bases and 5 bases, there was a span of 11 bases. This CDR3 is CASSLARGPDNEQFF. The CDR3 DNA is TGTGCCAGCAGCTTAGCAAGGGGCCCCGACAATGAGCAGTTCTTC.

This clone was found a few times. The V and J genes are TRBV6-5 and TRBJ1-2; perhaps TRBD1 as D (5 bases). Germline-derived CDR1 and CDR2 are MNHEY and SVGAGI. This CDR3 is built from 15 residues. V shed 6 bases and J shed 3 bases, with 17 bases lying between them. CDR3 in amino acids: CASSFGQGFHYGYTF. DNA of the CDR3: TGTGCCAGCAGCTTTGGGCAGGGTTTTCACTATGGCTACACCTTC.

About this clone itself: The sample has other DNA sequences that encode this CDR3 too. The chain is built from TRBV27 and TRBJ2-5; D unclear. Per germline, CDR1 MNHEY and CDR2 SMNVEV (reference sequence). The V end was cut by 0 bases, the J end by 2 bases, with 7 bases between. This CDR3 spans 14 amino acids. The CDR3 DNA follows: TGTGCCAGCAGTTTATCCCCCGCACAAGAGACCCAGTACTTC. Residues: CASSLSPAQETQYF.

The chain uses TRBV11-3 and TRBJ2-1; D may be TRBD1 (6 bases). V lost 4 bases to trimming and J lost 9 bases, with 16 bases between them. The CDR3 is 14 residues long. The germline CDR1 and CDR2 sequences are SGHNT and YENEEA. The CDR3 sequence: CASSSGQRQAEQFF. As DNA, the CDR3 is TGTGCCAGCAGCTCCGGACAGCGTCAAGCTGAGCAGTTCTTC.

The rearrangement links TRBV4-3 to TRBJ2-1; D assignment may be TRBD1 or TRBD2 (5 bases each). The CDR3 covers 16 residues. Trimming left V 0 bases short and J 8 bases short, with 17 bases between. The V gene's germline CDR1 is LGHNA and CDR2 YSLEER. CDR3 DNA sequence: TGCGCCAGCAGCCAAGAAAGTCAGGGCGGGTGGGATGAGCAGTTCTTC. Protein sequence: CASSQESQGGWDEQFF.

V usage is TRBV30 and J usage is TRBJ1-2; TRBD1 might be the D (5 bases). The CDR3 has 13 residues. Germline-derived CDR1 and CDR2 are GTSNPN and SVGIG (reference sequence). Deletions cut 3 bases from V and 7 bases from J, with 15 bases between. CDR3 sequence: CAWSENRDRGYTF. The CDR3, as DNA: TGTGCCTGGAGCGAAAACCGGGACCGTGGCTACACCTTC.

The chain is built from TRBV9 and TRBJ1-2; 11 bases map to TRBD1. Germline values: CDR1 SGDLS, CDR2 YYNGEE. J was trimmed by 7 bases and V by 0 bases; bases with no gene match: 8. The CDR3 sequence is 16 residues long. This CDR3 is CASSVAPRDRGSGYTF. The CDR3 DNA reads TGTGCCAGCAGCGTAGCGCCCCGGGACAGGGGGTCTGGCTACACCTTC.

V is TRBV11-2 and J is TRBJ1-1; 8 nucleotides agree with TRBD1. From germline, CDR1 is SGHAT and CDR2 FQNNGV. V gave up 6 bases and J gave up 11 bases; unmatched junction bases: 8. The CDR3 runs 12 residues. The CDR3 nucleotides are TGTGCCAGCAGACCTACAGGGGGAGCGGCTTTCTTT. Protein product: CASRPTGGAAFF.

The chain recombines TRBV5-4 with TRBJ2-5; 13 nucleotides line up with TRBD2. The CDR3 extends over 17 amino acids. CDR1 SGHNT and CDR2 YYREEE come from the germline V gene (reference sequence). After removal of 0 bases from V and 7 bases from J, the junction contained 9 bases not matched to a gene. The CDR3 loop is CASSLAGTSGTGGTQYF. The DNA of the CDR3 is TGTGCCAGCAGCTTGGCCGGGACTAGCGGGACCGGCGGGACCCAGTACTTC.

The chain has TRBV5-1 and TRBJ2-1, with a tentative D call TRBD1 (6 bases). CDR3 size: 17 residues. With 0 bases removed from V and 7 bases from J, the gap between germline ends came to 20 bases. Germline V gene sequence: CDR1 SGHRS, CDR2 YFSETQ. The CDR3: CASSLAIAGERGNEQFF. CDR3 nucleotides: TGCGCCAGCAGCTTGGCCATAGCAGGGGAGAGGGGGAATGAGCAGTTCTTC. The entire variable domain, with the rest obtained from reference TRBV5-1 and TRBJ2-1, is as follows: KAGVTQTPRYLIKTRGQQVTLSCSPISGHRSVSWYQQTPGQGLQFLFEYFSETQRNKGNFPGRFSGRQFSNSRSEMNVSTLELGDSALYLCASSLAIAGERGNEQFFGPGTRLTVL.

CDR3 amino acids: CASSLGTGTMNTEAFF. CDR3 nucleotide sequence: TGTGCCAGCAGCTTGGGGACAGGGACAATGAACACTGAAGCTTTCTTT. The chain is built from TRBV5-6 and TRBJ1-1, with 8 bases that match TRBD1. The germline V gene has CDR1 SGHDT and CDR2 YYEEEE. The ends lost 0 bases at V and 0 bases at J; junction bases unmatched: 4. The CDR3 consists of 16 residues.

The chain uses TRBV27 and TRBJ1-3; D is unresolved. Trimming left V 3 bases short and J 7 bases short, with 13 bases between. Germline assignment: CDR1 MNHEY and CDR2 SMNVEV (reference sequence). The CDR3 runs 14 residues. DNA for the CDR3: TGTGCCAGCAGTTTGGACCCTCTGTGGAACACCATATATTTT. Amino acids: CASSLDPLWNTIYF.

This clone has only a few counts. The chain couples TRBV2 to TRBJ1-1, with D hard to call. The V and J ends lost 5 bases and 9 bases respectively, with 16 bases between them. CDR1 SNHLY and CDR2 FYNNEI come from the germline V gene. This CDR3 has 13 amino acids. CDR3 sequence: CASSTYSALKAFF. In DNA form, the CDR3 reads TGTGCCAGCAGTACATACTCGGCCCTCAAAGCTTTCTTT.

This chain connects TRBV7-9 to TRBJ2-1, with 9 bases that match TRBD2. CDR1 is SEHNR and CDR2 is FQNEAQ in the germline V gene (reference sequence). The CDR3 has 15 amino acids. Germline trimming cut 1 base from V and 8 bases from J; bases unmatched to any gene: 6. CDR3 DNA sequence: TGTGCCAGCAGCTTAGGTAGCGGGAGTCGCGATGAGCAGTTCTTC. It encodes CASSLGSGSRDEQFF.

The chain employs TRBV7-3 and TRBJ2-5, with 7 bases fitting TRBD1. CDR3 length: 13 amino acids. CDR1 is SGHTA, CDR2 FQGTGA, per germline. Unmatched junction bases numbered 0, after V lost 1 base and J lost 4 bases. The CDR3 sequence: CASSLNRGETQYF. Here the CDR3 DNA reads TGTGCCAGCAGCTTAAACAGGGGAGAGACCCAGTACTTC.

CDR3 coding DNA: TGTGCCAGCAGCTTAGCTAGGCGACAGGGGGCTTTGGACAATGAGCAGTTCTTC. Amino acid sequence: CASSLARRQGALDNEQFF. The J gene is TRBJ2-1, the V gene TRBV7-9, with 10 bases that match TRBD1. Germline values: CDR1 SEHNR, CDR2 FQNEAQ (reference sequence). The CDR3 totals 18 residues. The trim removed 0 bases at V and 5 bases at J, leaving 10 bases unmatched. Using reference TRBV7-9 and TRBJ2-1 for the parts outside the CDR3, the full variable domain is DTGVSQNPRHKITKRGQNVTFRCDPISEHNRLYWYRQTLGQGPEFLTYFQNEAQLEKSRLLSDRFSAERPKGSFSTLEIQRTEQGDSAMYLCASSLARRQGALDNEQFFGPGTRLTVL.

The genes are TRBV27 and TRBJ1-2; TRBD1 matches at 8 bases. The CDR3 spans 13 residues. CDR1 and CDR2 from the germline V gene are MNHEY and SMNVEV (reference sequence). V dropped 7 bases and J dropped 5; count of bases not matched to a gene: 6. CDR3 DNA: TGTGCCAGCACATACCACAGGGGGTATGGCTACACCTTC. This codes for CASTYHRGYGYTF.

The rearrangement uses TRBV19 and TRBJ1-1; D is undetermined. CDR1 and CDR2 from the germline V gene are LNHDA and SQIVND (reference sequence). There are 15 residues in the CDR3. The ends were cut back, 5 bases at V and 2 bases at J, with 15 bases in the middle. The CDR3 DNA reads as TGTGCCAGTAGTCGGAAGCAGGTCTCAAACACTGAAGCTTTCTTT. This sequence encodes CASSRKQVSNTEAFF.

This rearrangement joins TRBV10-3 to TRBJ2-3; possibly TRBD1 or TRBD2 for D (5 bases each). Germline lookup yields CDR1 ENHRY and CDR2 SYGVKD. Trimming took 10 bases from V and 4 from J, leaving 15 bases between them. The CDR3 extends over 13 amino acids. CDR3: CATAIEGSDTQYF. In DNA form, the CDR3 reads TGTGCCACCGCCATAGAGGGGTCAGATACGCAGTATTTT.

The chain employs TRBV6-6 and TRBJ2-3, with 7 nucleotides matching TRBD1. CDR3 length equals 15 residues. Germline loops: CDR1 MNHNY, CDR2 SVGAGI (reference sequence). V shed 4 bases, J shed 3 bases, and the junction held 7 bases outside the gene matches. This CDR3 is CASSSAQGVTDTQYF. In nucleotides, the CDR3 is TGTGCCAGCAGTTCCGCGCAGGGGGTAACAGATACGCAGTATTTT.

The chain employs TRBV18 and TRBJ1-5; 7 bases line up with TRBD1. The CDR3 sequence is 14 residues long. J gave up 1 base and V 6 bases, and 3 bases lay outside the gene matches. Germline CDR1 reads KGHSH; CDR2 reads LQKENI. The CDR3 loop is CASSPGQSNQPQHF. The CDR3, as DNA: TGTGCCAGCTCGCCGGGACAGAGCAATCAGCCCCAGCATTTT.

The chain combines TRBV7-2 with TRBJ2-7, with D maybe TRBD2 (5 bases). Germline values: CDR1 SGHTA, CDR2 FQGNSA. The length of the CDR3 is 13 residues. Trimming took 6 bases from V and 4 from J, leaving 13 bases between them. In DNA form, the CDR3 reads TGTGCCAGCAGTCAAGCGGAGTATTACGAGCAGTACTTC. This sequence encodes CASSQAEYYEQYF.

V is TRBV11-3 and J is TRBJ2-1, with 8 bases aligning to TRBD2. The CDR3 totals 18 residues. From germline, CDR1 is SGHNT and CDR2 YENEEA. After removal of 5 bases from V and 7 bases from J, the junction contained 19 bases not matched to a gene. The DNA for the CDR3 is TGTGCCAGCAGCCGTGAATCTAGCGGGCATAAACTTGTAAATGAGCAGTTCTTC. Protein product: CASSRESSGHKLVNEQFF.

The chain joins TRBV7-9 to TRBJ2-7, with 13 bases aligning to TRBD2. Per the germline V gene, CDR1 is SEHNR and CDR2 is FQNEAQ (reference sequence). Germline trimming cut 8 bases from V and 0 bases from J; bases unmatched to any gene: 1. This CDR3 is built from 14 residues. CDR3 sequence reads: CASRTSGSSYEQYF. As DNA, the CDR3 is TGTGCCAGCCGGACTAGCGGGAGCTCCTACGAGCAGTACTTC.

This sequence joins TRBV10-3 and TRBJ1-3; 11 bases agree with TRBD1. Germline-derived CDR1 and CDR2 are ENHRY and SYGVKD. V lost 6 bases, J lost 3 bases, and 4 bases stayed unmatched. The CDR3 covers 15 residues. The CDR3: CAIRTGTGGGNTIYF. Written as DNA, the CDR3 is TGTGCCATCAGAACCGGGACAGGGGGTGGAAACACCATATATTTT.

The V and J genes are TRBV28 and TRBJ2-1, with D perhaps matching TRBD1 or TRBD2 (5 bases each). Trimming pared 8 bases from V and 5 bases from J, leaving 16 bases between. In germline, CDR1 is MDHEN, CDR2 SYDVKM. The CDR3 extends over 14 amino acids. CDR3 residues: CASFQGGSNNEQFF. For the CDR3, the DNA is TGTGCCAGCTTTCAGGGCGGGTCAAACAATGAGCAGTTCTTC.